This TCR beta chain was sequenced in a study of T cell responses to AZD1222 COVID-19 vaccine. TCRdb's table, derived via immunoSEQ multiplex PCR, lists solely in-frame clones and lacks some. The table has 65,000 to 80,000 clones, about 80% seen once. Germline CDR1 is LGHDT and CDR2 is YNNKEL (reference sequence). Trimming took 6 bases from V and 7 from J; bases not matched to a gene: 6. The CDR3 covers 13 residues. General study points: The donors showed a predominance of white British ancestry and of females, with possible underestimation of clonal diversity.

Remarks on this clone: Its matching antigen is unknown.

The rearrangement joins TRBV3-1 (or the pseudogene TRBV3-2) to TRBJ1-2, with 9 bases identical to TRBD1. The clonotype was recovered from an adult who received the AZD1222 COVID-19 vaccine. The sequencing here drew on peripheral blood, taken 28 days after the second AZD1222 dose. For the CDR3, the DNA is TGTGCCAGCAGACAGGGGGCAGCTACTGGCTACACCTTC. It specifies CASRQGAATGYTF.